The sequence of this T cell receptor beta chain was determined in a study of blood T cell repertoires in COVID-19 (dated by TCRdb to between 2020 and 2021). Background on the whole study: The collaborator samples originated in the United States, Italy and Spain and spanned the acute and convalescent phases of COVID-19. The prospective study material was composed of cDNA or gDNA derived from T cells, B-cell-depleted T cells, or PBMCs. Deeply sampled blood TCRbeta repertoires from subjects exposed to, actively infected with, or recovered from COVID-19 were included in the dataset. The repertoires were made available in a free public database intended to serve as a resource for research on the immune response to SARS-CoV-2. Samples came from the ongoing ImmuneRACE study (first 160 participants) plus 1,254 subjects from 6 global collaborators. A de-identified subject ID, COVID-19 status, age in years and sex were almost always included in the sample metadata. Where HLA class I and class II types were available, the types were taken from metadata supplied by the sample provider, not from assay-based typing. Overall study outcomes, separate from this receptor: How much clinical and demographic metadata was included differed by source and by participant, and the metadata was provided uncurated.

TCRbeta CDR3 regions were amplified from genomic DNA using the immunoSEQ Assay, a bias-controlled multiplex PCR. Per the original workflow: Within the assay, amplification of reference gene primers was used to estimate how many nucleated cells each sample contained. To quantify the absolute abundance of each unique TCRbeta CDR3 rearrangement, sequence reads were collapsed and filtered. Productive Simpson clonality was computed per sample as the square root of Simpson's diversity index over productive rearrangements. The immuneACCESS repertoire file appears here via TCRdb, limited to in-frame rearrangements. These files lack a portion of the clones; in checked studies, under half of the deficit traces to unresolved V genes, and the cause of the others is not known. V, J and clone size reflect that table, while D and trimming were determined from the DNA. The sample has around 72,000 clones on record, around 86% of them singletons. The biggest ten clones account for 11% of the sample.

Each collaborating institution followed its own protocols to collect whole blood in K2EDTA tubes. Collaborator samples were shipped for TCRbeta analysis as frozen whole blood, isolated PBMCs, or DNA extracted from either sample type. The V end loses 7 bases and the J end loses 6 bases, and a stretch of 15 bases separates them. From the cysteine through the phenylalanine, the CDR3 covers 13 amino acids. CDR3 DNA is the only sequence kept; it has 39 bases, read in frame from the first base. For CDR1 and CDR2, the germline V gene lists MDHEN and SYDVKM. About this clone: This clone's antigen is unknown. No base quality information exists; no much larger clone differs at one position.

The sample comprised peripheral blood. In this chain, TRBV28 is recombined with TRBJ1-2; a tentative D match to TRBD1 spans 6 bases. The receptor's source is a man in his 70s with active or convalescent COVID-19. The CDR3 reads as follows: CASNSPGVHGYTF. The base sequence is TGTGCCAGCAATAGTCCAGGGGTTCATGGCTACACCTTC.